This TCR beta chain was recovered during a study of cytomegalovirus exposure and HLA in healthy donors. Study-wide points: CMV antigen specificity was confirmed in vitro for three CMV-associated chains.

PCR used 60 Vbeta primers and 13 Jbeta primers. TCRdb's table, derived via immunoSEQ multiplex PCR, lists solely in-frame clones and lacks some. Of some 99,000 clones listed, about 76% are singletons. The V gene's germline CDR1 is SGHDT and CDR2 YYEEEE. The CDR3 has 15 residues. V gave up 2 bases and J gave up 5 bases, with 17 bases separating them. Note on this clone: The target antigen is unknown.

The receptor comes from a woman aged 25 to 45 in good health and CMV-seronegative. The sequenced material came from PBMCs. The genes are TRBV5-6 and TRBJ2-7, with a tentative D call TRBD1 (6 bases). The CDR3 loop reads CASSFWDKGFDEQYF. CDR3 sequence (DNA): TGTGCCAGCAGCTTTTGGGACAAGGGGTTCGACGAGCAGTACTTC.